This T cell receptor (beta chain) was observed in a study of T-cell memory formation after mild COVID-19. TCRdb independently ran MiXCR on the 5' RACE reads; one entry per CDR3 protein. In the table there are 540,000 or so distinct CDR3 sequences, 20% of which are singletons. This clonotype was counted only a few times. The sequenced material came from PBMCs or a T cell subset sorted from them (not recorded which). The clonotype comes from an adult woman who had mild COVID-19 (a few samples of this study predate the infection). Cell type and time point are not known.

The CDR3 sequence: CASRAQGVNYGYTF. Here the CDR3 DNA reads TGTGCCAGCAGAGCACAGGGGGTGAACTATGGCTACACCTTC. The chain couples TRBV12-3 or TRBV12-4 to TRBJ1-2, with 8 bases fitting TRBD1. This CDR3 has 14 residues. Trimming took 6 bases from V and 2 from J; bases not matched to a gene: 5.